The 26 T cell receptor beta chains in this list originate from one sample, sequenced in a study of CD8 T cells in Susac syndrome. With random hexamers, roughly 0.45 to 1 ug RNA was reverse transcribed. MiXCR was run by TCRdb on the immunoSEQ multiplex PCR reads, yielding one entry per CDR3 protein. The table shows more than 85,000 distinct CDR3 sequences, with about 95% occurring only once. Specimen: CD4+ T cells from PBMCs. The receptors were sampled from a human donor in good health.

The CDR3 region is CASARALASYGYTF. In nucleotides, the CDR3 is TGTGCCAGCGCTCGGGCCCTAGCCTCCTATGGCTACACCTTC. The chain combines TRBV9 with TRBJ1-2; D gene unclear. CDR3 size: 14 residues. The V gene's germline CDR1 is SGDLS and CDR2 YYNGEE. V lost 7 bases and J lost 4, with 17 bases in between.

The CDR3 reads CASSYDRVANTGELFF. The DNA for the CDR3 is TGTGCCAGCAGCTACGACAGGGTCGCGAACACCGGGGAGCTGTTTTTT. V gene TRBV7-2 combines with J gene TRBJ2-2, with 7 nucleotides matching TRBD1. Trimming at V came to 4 bases and at J to 0 bases, leaving 5 bases not matched to a gene. This CDR3 spans 16 amino acids. The germline CDR1 and CDR2 sequences are SGHTA and FQGNSA.

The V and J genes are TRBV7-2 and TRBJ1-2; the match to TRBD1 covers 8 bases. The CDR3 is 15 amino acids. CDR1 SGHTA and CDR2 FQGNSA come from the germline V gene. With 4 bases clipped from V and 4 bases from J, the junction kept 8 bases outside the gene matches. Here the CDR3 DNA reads TGTGCCAGCAGCTATGGACAGGGCCCTCGCTATGGCTACACCTTC. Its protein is CASSYGQGPRYGYTF.

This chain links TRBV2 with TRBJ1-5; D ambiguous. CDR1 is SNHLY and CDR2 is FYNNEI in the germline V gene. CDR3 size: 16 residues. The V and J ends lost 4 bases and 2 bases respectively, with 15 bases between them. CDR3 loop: CASSADLSAGNQPQHF. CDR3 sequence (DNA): TGTGCCAGCAGTGCTGACCTTTCCGCGGGCAATCAGCCCCAGCATTTT.

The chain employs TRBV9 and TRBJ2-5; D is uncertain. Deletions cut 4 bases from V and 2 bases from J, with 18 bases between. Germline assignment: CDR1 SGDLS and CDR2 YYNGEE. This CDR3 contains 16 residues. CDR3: CASSSDTRSGQETQYF. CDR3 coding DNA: TGTGCCAGCAGCTCCGATACAAGGAGTGGACAAGAGACCCAGTACTTC.

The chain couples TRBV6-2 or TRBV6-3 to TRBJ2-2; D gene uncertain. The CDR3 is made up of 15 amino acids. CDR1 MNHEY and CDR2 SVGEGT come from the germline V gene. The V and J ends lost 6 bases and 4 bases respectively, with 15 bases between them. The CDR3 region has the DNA TGTGCCAGCAGACAACATCACCTACTCACCGGGGAGCTGTTTTTT. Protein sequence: CASRQHHLLTGELFF.

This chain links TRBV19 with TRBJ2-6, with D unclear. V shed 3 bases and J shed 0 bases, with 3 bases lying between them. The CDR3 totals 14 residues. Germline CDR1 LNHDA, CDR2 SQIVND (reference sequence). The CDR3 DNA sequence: TGTGCCAGTAGTATCCTCTCTGGGGCCAACGTCCTGACTTTC. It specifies CASSILSGANVLTF.

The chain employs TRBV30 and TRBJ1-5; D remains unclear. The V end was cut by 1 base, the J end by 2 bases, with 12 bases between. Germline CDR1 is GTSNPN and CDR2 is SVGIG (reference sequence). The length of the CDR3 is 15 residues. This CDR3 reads CAWSAPTMGNQPQHF. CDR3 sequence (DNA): TGTGCCTGGAGTGCCCCTACGATGGGCAATCAGCCCCAGCATTTT.

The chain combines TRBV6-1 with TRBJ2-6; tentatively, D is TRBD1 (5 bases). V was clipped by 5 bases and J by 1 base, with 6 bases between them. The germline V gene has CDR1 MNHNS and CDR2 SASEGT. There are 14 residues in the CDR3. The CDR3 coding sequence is TGTGCCAGCAGTACAGGATCTGGGGCCAACGTCCTGACTTTC. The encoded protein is CASSTGSGANVLTF.

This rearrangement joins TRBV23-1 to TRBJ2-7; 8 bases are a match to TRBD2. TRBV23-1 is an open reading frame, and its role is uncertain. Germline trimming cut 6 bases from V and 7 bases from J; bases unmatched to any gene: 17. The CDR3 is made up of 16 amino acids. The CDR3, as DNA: TGCGCCAGCAGATCAGAGGAGCGGGAGAGATTAAAAGAGCAGTACTTC. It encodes CASRSEERERLKEQYF.

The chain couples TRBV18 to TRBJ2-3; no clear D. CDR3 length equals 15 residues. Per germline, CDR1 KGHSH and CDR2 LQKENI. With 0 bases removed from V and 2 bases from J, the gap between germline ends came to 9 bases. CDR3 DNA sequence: TGTGCCAGCTCACCACCCGACGCGCTCACAGATACGCAGTATTTT. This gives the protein CASSPPDALTDTQYF.

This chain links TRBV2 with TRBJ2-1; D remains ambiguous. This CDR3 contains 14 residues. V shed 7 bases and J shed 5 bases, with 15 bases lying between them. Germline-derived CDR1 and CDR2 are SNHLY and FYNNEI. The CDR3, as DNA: TGTGCCAGCAATGCGGTGCCAGGAAACAATGAGCAGTTCTTC. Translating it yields CASNAVPGNNEQFF.

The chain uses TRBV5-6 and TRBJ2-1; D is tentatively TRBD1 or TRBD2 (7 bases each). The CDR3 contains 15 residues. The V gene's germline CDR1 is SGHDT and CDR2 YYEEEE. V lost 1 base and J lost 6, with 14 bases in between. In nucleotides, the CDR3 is TGTGCCAGCAGCTTGCGTCAGGGGGGGGTCAATGAGCAGTTCTTC. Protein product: CASSLRQGGVNEQFF.

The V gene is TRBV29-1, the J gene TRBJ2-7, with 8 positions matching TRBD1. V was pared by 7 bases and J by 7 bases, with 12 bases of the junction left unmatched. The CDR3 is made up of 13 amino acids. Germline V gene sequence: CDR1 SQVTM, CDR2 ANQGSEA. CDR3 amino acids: CSAQGAAREEQYF. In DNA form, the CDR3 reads TGCAGCGCCCAGGGGGCGGCCCGGGAGGAGCAGTACTTC.

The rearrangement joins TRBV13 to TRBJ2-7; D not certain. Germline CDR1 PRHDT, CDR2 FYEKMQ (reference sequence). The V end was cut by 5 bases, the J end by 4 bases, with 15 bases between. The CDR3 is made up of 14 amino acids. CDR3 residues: CASSLRAPLYEQYF. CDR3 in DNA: TGTGCCAGCAGCCTCCGGGCGCCCTTATACGAGCAGTACTTC.

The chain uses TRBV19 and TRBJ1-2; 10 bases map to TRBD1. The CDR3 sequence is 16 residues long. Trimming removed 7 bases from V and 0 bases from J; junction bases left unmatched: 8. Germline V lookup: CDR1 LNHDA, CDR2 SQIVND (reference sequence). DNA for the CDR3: TGTGCCAGTAATGCATTGACAGGGGGCGCTAACTATGGCTACACCTTC. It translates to CASNALTGGANYGYTF. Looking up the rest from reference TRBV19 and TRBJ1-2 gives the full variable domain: DGGITQSPKYLFRKEGQNVTLSCEQNLNHDAMYWYRQDPGQGLRLIYYSQIVNDFQKGDIAEGYSVSREKKESFPLTVTSAQKNPTAFYLCASNALTGGANYGYTFGSGTRLTVV.

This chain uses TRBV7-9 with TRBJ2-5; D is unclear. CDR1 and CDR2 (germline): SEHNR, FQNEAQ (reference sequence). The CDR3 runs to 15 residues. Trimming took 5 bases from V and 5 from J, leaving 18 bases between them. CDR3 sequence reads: CASSPRSAGSETQYF. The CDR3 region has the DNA TGTGCCAGCAGCCCAAGGTCGGCAGGCTCGGAGACCCAGTACTTC. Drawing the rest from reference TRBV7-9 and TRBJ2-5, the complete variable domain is DTGVSQNPRHKITKRGQNVTFRCDPISEHNRLYWYRQTLGQGPEFLTYFQNEAQLEKSRLLSDRFSAERPKGSFSTLEIQRTEQGDSAMYLCASSPRSAGSETQYFGPGTRLLVL.

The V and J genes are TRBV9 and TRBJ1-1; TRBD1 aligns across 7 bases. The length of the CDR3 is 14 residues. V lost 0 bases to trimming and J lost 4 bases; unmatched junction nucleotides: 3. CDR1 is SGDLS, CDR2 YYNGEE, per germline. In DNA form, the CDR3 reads TGTGCCAGCAGCGTAGGACCAGGGGGCACTGAAGCTTTCTTT. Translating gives CASSVGPGGTEAFF.

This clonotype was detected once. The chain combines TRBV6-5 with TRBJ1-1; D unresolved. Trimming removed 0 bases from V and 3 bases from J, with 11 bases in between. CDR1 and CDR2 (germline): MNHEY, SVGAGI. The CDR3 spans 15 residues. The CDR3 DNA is TGTGCCAGCAGTTACTCGAAGGGTTTATACACTGAAGCTTTCTTT. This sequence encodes CASSYSKGLYTEAFF.

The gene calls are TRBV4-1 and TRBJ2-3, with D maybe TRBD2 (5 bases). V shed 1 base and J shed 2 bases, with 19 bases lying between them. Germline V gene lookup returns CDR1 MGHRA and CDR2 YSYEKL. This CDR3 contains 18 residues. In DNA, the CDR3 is TGCGCCAGCAGCCAAGCTCTGAGGGCGGGTTATGACACAGATACGCAGTATTTT. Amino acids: CASSQALRAGYDTDTQYF.

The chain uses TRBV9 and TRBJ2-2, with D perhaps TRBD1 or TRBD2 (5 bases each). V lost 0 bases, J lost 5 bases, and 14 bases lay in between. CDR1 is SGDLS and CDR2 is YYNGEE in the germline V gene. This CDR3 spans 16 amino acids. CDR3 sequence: CASSVGMRGETGELFF. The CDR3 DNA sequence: TGTGCCAGCAGCGTAGGAATGAGGGGTGAGACCGGGGAGCTGTTTTTT.

CDR3 DNA: TGTGCCAGCAGCGTAGCTTCCCCCGCGCTCGGGGCCAACGTCCTGACTTTC. This encodes CASSVASPALGANVLTF. The rearrangement joins TRBV9 to TRBJ2-6; D is unresolved. CDR3 length: 17 residues. V dropped 0 bases and J dropped 4 bases, with 14 bases sitting between them. The germline V gene encodes CDR1 SGDLS and CDR2 YYNGEE.

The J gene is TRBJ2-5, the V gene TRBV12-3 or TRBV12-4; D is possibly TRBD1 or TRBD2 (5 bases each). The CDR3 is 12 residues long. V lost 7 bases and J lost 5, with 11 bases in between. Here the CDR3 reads CASTLGVETQYF. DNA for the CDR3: TGTGCCAGCACCCTGGGGGTCGAGACCCAGTACTTC.

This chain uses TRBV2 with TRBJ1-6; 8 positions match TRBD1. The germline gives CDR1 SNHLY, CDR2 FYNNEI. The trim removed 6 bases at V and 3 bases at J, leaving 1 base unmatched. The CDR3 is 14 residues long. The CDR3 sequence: CASSGQGYNSPLHF. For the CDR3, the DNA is TGTGCCAGCAGCGGACAGGGCTATAATTCACCCCTCCACTTT.

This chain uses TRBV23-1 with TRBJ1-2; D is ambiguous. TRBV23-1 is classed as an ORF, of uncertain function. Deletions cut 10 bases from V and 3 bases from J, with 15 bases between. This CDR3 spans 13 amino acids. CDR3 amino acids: CATPEAAYYGYTF. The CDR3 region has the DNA TGCGCCACCCCGGAGGCAGCTTACTATGGCTACACCTTC.

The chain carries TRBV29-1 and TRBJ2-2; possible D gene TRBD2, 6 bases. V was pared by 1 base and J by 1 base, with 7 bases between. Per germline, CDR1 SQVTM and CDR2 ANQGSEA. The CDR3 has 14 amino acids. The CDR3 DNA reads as TGCAGCGTTGAAGTGCGGGGGAACACCGGGGAGCTGTTTTTT. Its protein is CSVEVRGNTGELFF.